Below are 32 T cell receptor beta chains sequenced from a single sample in a study of cytomegalovirus exposure and HLA in healthy donors. 13 Jbeta primers and 60 Vbeta primers were used for the PCR. TCRdb's copy holds only in-frame clones and misses some; the assay was immunoSEQ multiplex PCR. Here the sample spans 210,000 or so clones, around 85% being singletons. Material for sequencing was PBMCs. The receptor source for this set is a girl aged 2 to 9 in good health and CMV-seronegative.

This clone has only one observation. The V gene is TRBV27, the J gene TRBJ2-7, with 9 bases fitting TRBD1. Per the germline V gene, CDR1 is MNHEY and CDR2 is SMNVEV (reference sequence). The CDR3 loop spans 13 amino acids. The ends lost 6 bases at V and 3 bases at J; junction bases unmatched: 3. The CDR3 protein is CASSGGQGYEQYF. For the CDR3, the DNA is TGTGCCAGCAGCGGGGGACAGGGCTACGAGCAGTACTTC.

This chain connects TRBV9 to TRBJ2-1; 9 nucleotides align to TRBD2. In germline, CDR1 is SGDLS, CDR2 YYNGEE. V gave up 2 bases and J gave up 8 bases; unmatched junction bases: 11. The CDR3 extends over 16 amino acids. The CDR3 here is CASSVTPGLAFYEQFF. The CDR3 DNA sequence: TGTGCCAGCAGCGTGACCCCGGGACTAGCCTTCTATGAGCAGTTCTTC.

In its sample, this clone was seen a few times. The chain carries TRBV4-1 and TRBJ2-7, with 13 bases lining up with TRBD2. This CDR3 contains 17 residues. Germline lookup yields CDR1 MGHRA and CDR2 YSYEKL. The J segment lost 6 bases and the V segment lost 5 bases, leaving 13 bases of the junction unmatched. CDR3 in amino acids: CASSTGTSGEMGSEQYF. CDR3 sequence (DNA): TGCGCCAGCAGCACCGGGACTAGCGGGGAGATGGGATCCGAGCAGTACTTC.

The J gene is TRBJ1-1, the V gene TRBV7-6; D is uncertain. There are 13 residues in the CDR3. Germline assignment: CDR1 SGHVS and CDR2 FNYEAQ. V lost 2 bases, J lost 0 bases, and 4 bases lay in between. Here the CDR3 DNA reads TGTGCCAGCAGCTTATCGGTGAACACTGAAGCTTTCTTT. This codes for CASSLSVNTEAFF.

The CDR3 here is CASSLGTSANNEQFF. The CDR3 DNA reads as TGTGCCAGTAGTCTGGGGACTAGCGCAAACAATGAGCAGTTCTTC. This chain uses TRBV19 with TRBJ2-1; 10 bases align to TRBD2. The CDR3 is 15 residues long. V was clipped by 5 bases and J by 5 bases; unmatched bases: 6. The germline V gene encodes CDR1 LNHDA and CDR2 SQIVND (reference sequence).

The chain couples TRBV29-1 to TRBJ2-1; perhaps TRBD2 as D (6 bases). Germline CDR1 reads SQVTM; CDR2 reads ANQGSEA. Deletions cut 2 bases from V and 6 bases from J, with 8 bases between. This CDR3 contains 12 residues. CDR3 protein: CSVERGGNEQFF. In DNA, the CDR3 is TGCAGCGTTGAAAGGGGAGGCAATGAGCAGTTCTTC.

The gene calls are TRBV6-5 and TRBJ2-7, with no clear D. Germline CDR1 MNHEY, CDR2 SVGAGI. The V gene lost 4 bases and the J gene lost 3 bases, with 7 bases spanning the gap. The CDR3 sequence is 12 residues long. The CDR3 coding sequence is TGTGCCAGCAGTTCCCGTTACTACGAGCAGTACTTC. It codes for CASSSRYYEQYF.

The chain joins TRBV5-6 to TRBJ1-2; D is ambiguous. The CDR3 sequence is 14 residues long. The germline CDR1 and CDR2 sequences are SGHDT and YYEEEE. Trimming pared 4 bases from V and 0 bases from J, leaving 10 bases between. This CDR3 is CASSLKRANYGYTF. CDR3 nucleotides: TGTGCCAGCAGCCTAAAACGCGCTAACTATGGCTACACCTTC.

The rearrangement links TRBV30 to TRBJ1-2; 9 nucleotides match TRBD1. CDR3 length: 14 residues. The germline V gene has CDR1 GTSNPN and CDR2 SVGIG (reference sequence). Unmatched junction bases numbered 7, after V lost 5 bases and J lost 3 bases. CDR3 nucleotide sequence: TGTGCCTGGGGCGGGACAGGGTGGGACTATGGCTACACCTTC. This sequence encodes CAWGGTGWDYGYTF.

The CDR3 nucleotides read TGTGCCAGCAGCATGAGACTAGCCGCAAGCTCCTACAATGAGCAGTTCTTC. Translation gives CASSMRLAASSYNEQFF. The chain uses TRBV2 and TRBJ2-1; TRBD2 matches at 7 bases. Germline-derived CDR1 and CDR2 are SNHLY and FYNNEI. Trimming at V came to 6 bases and at J to 0 bases, leaving 11 bases not matched to a gene. The CDR3 has 17 amino acids.

The J gene is TRBJ1-1, the V gene TRBV2; TRBD1 matches at 7 bases. Trimming removed 6 bases from V and 4 bases from J; junction bases left unmatched: 5. Germline loops: CDR1 SNHLY, CDR2 FYNNEI. This CDR3 is 13 amino acids long. The CDR3 nucleotides are TGTGCCAGCAGGATACAGGGGACCACTGAAGCTTTCTTT. Encoded protein: CASRIQGTTEAFF.

The V gene is TRBV6-5, the J gene TRBJ1-4; a possible D gene is TRBD1 (5 bases). Germline assignment: CDR1 MNHEY and CDR2 SVGAGI. This CDR3 contains 12 residues. V was clipped by 6 bases and J by 8 bases, with 10 bases between them. This CDR3 is CASSLDREKLFF. Written as DNA, the CDR3 is TGTGCCAGCAGCCTTGACAGAGAAAAACTGTTTTTT.

The genes are TRBV12-5 and TRBJ1-3, with D possibly being TRBD1 (5 bases). Trimming removed 9 bases from V and 7 bases from J, with 16 bases in between. Germline V gene lookup returns CDR1 LGHNT and CDR2 FRNRAP. CDR3 length: 13 amino acids. The CDR3 coding sequence is TGTGCTAGCCGGGGGGGAGATCGGAACACCATATATTTT. Amino acid sequence: CASRGGDRNTIYF.

The chain couples TRBV11-1 to TRBJ2-1, with D hard to call. With 4 bases removed from V and 9 bases from J, the gap between germline ends came to 22 bases. The CDR3 covers 16 residues. CDR1 is SGHAT and CDR2 is FQDESV in the germline V gene (reference sequence). The CDR3 DNA is TGTGCCAGCAGCTCCACTTCACCGCCAAGTGCTGTTGAGCAGTTCTTC. Protein: CASSSTSPPSAVEQFF.

The V call is TRBV4-2, the J call TRBJ2-2; 15 positions match TRBD2. V gave up 3 bases and J gave up 0 bases; unmatched junction bases: 8. Per germline, CDR1 LGHNA and CDR2 YNFKEQ. This CDR3 contains 20 residues. The CDR3, as DNA: TGTGCCAGCAGCCAGGCCCCGGGACTAGCGGGGGGCCCGAACACCGGGGAGCTGTTTTTT. Residues: CASSQAPGLAGGPNTGELFF.

This chain links TRBV4-2 with TRBJ2-1, with 7 bases lining up with TRBD2. CDR1 is LGHNA, CDR2 YNFKEQ, per germline. The CDR3 sequence is 15 residues long. V trimming: 0 bases; J trimming: 9 bases; junction bases outside the gene matches: 8. The DNA for the CDR3 is TGTGCCAGCAGCCAAGATCGTGATAGCGGGTTTGAGCAGTTCTTC. Its translation: CASSQDRDSGFEQFF.

The chain has TRBV5-1 and TRBJ1-1; 8 bases align to TRBD1. The ends lost 1 base at V and 6 bases at J; junction bases unmatched: 2. The CDR3 consists of 13 residues. Germline CDR1 and CDR2: SGHRS and YFSETQ. This chain's CDR3 is CASSLHRGAEAFF. The CDR3 bases are TGCGCCAGCAGCTTGCACAGGGGGGCTGAAGCTTTCTTT.

V gene TRBV29-1 combines with J gene TRBJ2-2, with 11 bases fitting TRBD2. Germline lookup yields CDR1 SQVTM and CDR2 ANQGSEA. The CDR3 runs 14 residues. The V segment lost 7 bases and the J segment 5 bases; nucleotides outside the gene matches: 6. The CDR3 region has the DNA TGCAGCGGGATAGGGACTAGCGGAACCGGGGAGCTGTTTTTT. Translated, it gives CSGIGTSGTGELFF.

Only a few counts were recorded for this clone. The chain employs TRBV5-6 and TRBJ2-7; a weak D match, TRBD2 (6 bases). The CDR3 runs to 14 residues. V lost 1 base, J lost 5 bases, and 13 bases lay in between. CDR1 is SGHDT, CDR2 YYEEEE, per germline. The CDR3 loop is CASSLRAGTHEQYF. CDR3 coding DNA: TGTGCCAGCAGCTTGAGGGCGGGGACCCACGAGCAGTACTTC.

The J gene is TRBJ2-1, the V gene TRBV9, with D maybe TRBD2 (5 bases). Trimming left V 3 bases short and J 4 bases short, with 14 bases between. Germline V gene lookup returns CDR1 SGDLS and CDR2 YYNGEE. CDR3 length equals 15 residues. CDR3 bases: TGTGCCAGCAGCGCTCGGGGAGTGGGATACAATGAGCAGTTCTTC. It translates to CASSARGVGYNEQFF. Looking up the rest from reference TRBV9 and TRBJ2-1 gives the full variable domain: DSGVTQTPKHLITATGQRVTLRCSPRSGDLSVYWYQQSLDQGLQFLIQYYNGEERAKGNILERFSAQQFPDLHSELNLSSLELGDSALYFCASSARGVGYNEQFFGPGTRLTVL.

This chain links TRBV6-1 with TRBJ2-7, with TRBD2 matching 7 bases. Germline V gene lookup returns CDR1 MNHNS and CDR2 SASEGT. This CDR3 region has 12 residues. J lost 4 bases, V lost 6 bases, and 3 bases had no gene match. In nucleotides, the CDR3 is TGTGCCAGCAGGGGGAGGGAATACGAGCAGTACTTC. Protein sequence: CASRGREYEQYF.

This clone was found once. This rearrangement joins TRBV12-5 to TRBJ2-7; D remains ambiguous. Germline assignment: CDR1 LGHNT and CDR2 FRNRAP. CDR3 length: 11 residues. The V gene lost 3 bases and the J gene lost 3 bases, with 3 bases spanning the gap. Here the CDR3 DNA reads TGTGCTAGTGGTTTCCACTACGAGCAGTACTTC. Residues: CASGFHYEQYF.

This chain uses TRBV4-1 with TRBJ2-7, with 10 bases that match TRBD2. J gave up 4 bases and V 3 bases, and 3 bases lay outside the gene matches. Germline CDR1 MGHRA, CDR2 YSYEKL. The CDR3 totals 14 residues. The CDR3: CASSHTSGIYEQYF. The CDR3, as DNA: TGCGCCAGCAGCCACACTAGCGGGATATACGAGCAGTACTTC.

The CDR3 spells CSVGTSAGELFF. Here the CDR3 DNA reads TGCAGCGTGGGGACTAGCGCCGGGGAGCTGTTTTTT. The V gene is TRBV29-1, the J gene TRBJ2-2, with 10 bases that match TRBD2. V shed 6 bases and J 6 bases; nucleotides not matched to a gene: 1. The germline gives CDR1 SQVTM, CDR2 ANQGSEA. The length of the CDR3 is 12 residues.

In its sample, this clone was seen a few times. The V call is TRBV29-1, the J call TRBJ2-7; no definite D call. Germline CDR1 SQVTM, CDR2 ANQGSEA. The CDR3 is 11 amino acids. The germline V and J ends were trimmed by 4 bases and 6 bases, with 10 bases remaining between them. The CDR3 here is CSVAPPGEQYF. The CDR3 DNA reads TGCAGCGTTGCGCCCCCCGGCGAGCAGTACTTC.

The DNA for the CDR3 is TGCGCCAGCAGCCAGGGGACCGGGACTAGCGGGAATGAGCAGTTCTTC. Its translation is CASSQGTGTSGNEQFF. The V and J genes are TRBV4-1 and TRBJ2-1; 12 nucleotides line up with TRBD2. The V segment lost 3 bases and the J segment 7 bases; nucleotides outside the gene matches: 7. This CDR3 is built from 16 residues. CDR1 is MGHRA and CDR2 is YSYEKL in the germline V gene.

The chain combines TRBV4-2 with TRBJ2-2; unclear D gene. CDR3 length: 14 amino acids. Trimming took 7 bases from V and 4 from J, leaving 13 bases between them. Germline V gene lookup returns CDR1 LGHNA and CDR2 YNFKEQ. CDR3 DNA sequence: TGTGCCAGCACGGAGTGGGTAGGCACCGGGGAGCTGTTTTTT. Translation: CASTEWVGTGELFF.

The V and J genes are TRBV21-1 and TRBJ1-6; TRBD1 reflects the table's D call only, with no check against the DNA. TRBV21-1 is flagged as a pseudogene. The CDR3 totals 20 residues. The CDR3 loop reads CASSKALDRVSIEGGSPLHF. CDR3 sequence (DNA): TGTGCCAGCAGCAAAGCTCTTGACAGGGTTTCTATAGAGGGAGGTTCACCCCTCCACTTT.

This clone was seen once. The rearrangement links TRBV10-3 to TRBJ1-1, with TRBD1 matching 7 bases. V gave up 6 bases and J gave up 1 base; unmatched junction bases: 5. This CDR3 region has 14 residues. CDR1 is ENHRY, CDR2 SYGVKD, per germline. CDR3 nucleotides: TGTGCCATCAGCGAGGGACAGACGAACACTGAAGCTTTCTTT. Its protein product is CAISEGQTNTEAFF.

The chain couples TRBV11-2 to TRBJ1-2; D is unresolved. V lost 5 bases and J lost 5, with 24 bases in between. Germline values: CDR1 SGHAT, CDR2 FQNNGV. This CDR3 contains 17 residues. The CDR3 reads CASSPGPRSRRPYGYTF. DNA of the CDR3: TGTGCCAGCAGCCCCGGACCAAGAAGTAGGAGGCCTTATGGCTACACCTTC.

Notes on this clone: Other DNA variants within this sample encode the same CDR3. V usage is TRBV5-4 and J usage is TRBJ2-3; 10 nucleotides match TRBD2. This CDR3 has 15 amino acids. V was pared by 4 bases and J by 1 base, with 3 bases of the junction left unmatched. Germline-derived CDR1 and CDR2 are SGHNT and YYREEE (reference sequence). This CDR3 is CASSPGTSGTDTQYF. The CDR3 DNA reads as TGTGCCAGCAGCCCCGGGACTAGCGGCACAGATACGCAGTATTTT.

The CDR3 coding sequence is TGTGCCAGCTCACACGGACAGAGCAACACTGAAGCTTTCTTT. Encoded protein: CASSHGQSNTEAFF. The chain links TRBV18 to TRBJ1-1; a possible D gene is TRBD1 (6 bases). This CDR3 has 14 residues. Trimming removed 4 bases from V and 2 bases from J, with 11 bases in between. CDR1 and CDR2 from the germline V gene are KGHSH and LQKENI.